This record covers a single T cell receptor beta chain. TCRdb analysed the 5' RACE reads with MiXCR anew, one entry per CDR3 protein. The sample holds around 250,000 distinct CDR3 sequences; roughly 13% are singletons and the top ten take approximately 4%. This specimen belongs to a study of identical twins. Germline CDR1 and CDR2: LGHDT and YNNKEL (reference sequence). The CDR3 contains 14 residues. V lost 4 bases to trimming and J lost 7 bases; unmatched junction nucleotides: 7. These data were also reused for a study on yellow fever vaccine responses in identical twins.

Material for sequencing was memory (CD45RO+) T cells sorted from blood. The TCR comes from a woman under 30 in good health. V gene TRBV3-1 combines with J gene TRBJ1-2, with TRBD1 identical over 9 bases. The CDR3 protein is CASSPTMTGGGYTF. The CDR3 region has the DNA TGTGCCAGCAGCCCCACGATGACAGGGGGTGGCTACACCTTC. Based on the CDR3 plus reference TRBV3-1 and TRBJ1-2, the full variable domain is DTAVSQTPKYLVTQMGNDKSIKCEQNLGHDTMYWYKQDSKKFLKIMFSYNNKELIINETVPNRFSPKSPDKAHLNLHINSLELGDSAVYFCASSPTMTGGGYTFGSGTRLTVV.